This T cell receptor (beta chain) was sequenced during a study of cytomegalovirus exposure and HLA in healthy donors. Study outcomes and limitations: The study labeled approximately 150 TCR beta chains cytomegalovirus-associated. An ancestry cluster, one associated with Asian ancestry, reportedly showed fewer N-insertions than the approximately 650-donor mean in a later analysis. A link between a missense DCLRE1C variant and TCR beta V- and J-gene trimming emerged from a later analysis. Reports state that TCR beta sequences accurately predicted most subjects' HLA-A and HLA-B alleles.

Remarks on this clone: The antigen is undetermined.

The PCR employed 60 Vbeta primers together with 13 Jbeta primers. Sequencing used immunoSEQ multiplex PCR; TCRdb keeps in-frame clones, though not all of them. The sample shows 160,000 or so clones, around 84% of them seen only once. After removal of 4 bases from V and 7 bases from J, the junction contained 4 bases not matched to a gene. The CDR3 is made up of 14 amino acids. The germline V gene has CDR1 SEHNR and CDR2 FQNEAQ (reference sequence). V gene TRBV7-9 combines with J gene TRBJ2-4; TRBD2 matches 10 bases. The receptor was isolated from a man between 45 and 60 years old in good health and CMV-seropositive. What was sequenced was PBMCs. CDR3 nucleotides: TGTGCCAGCAGCTCTAGCGGGAGAGGGAACATTCAGTACTTC. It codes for CASSSSGRGNIQYF.